Listed here are 5 T cell receptor beta chains from one sample, sequenced in a study of shared clonotypes between healthy human individuals. The table came from immunoSEQ multiplex PCR; TCRdb's copy has only in-frame clones and leaves some out. The table has 950,000 to 1,300,000 clones, about three quarters seen once. Sample: memory CD4+ T cells sorted from blood. Subset defined: CD45RA-negative fraction. The receptors stem from a man aged 18 to 29 in good health.

This rearrangement joins TRBV11-1 to TRBJ2-5; maybe TRBD2 (5 bases). Trimming removed 0 bases from V and 5 bases from J, with 10 bases in between. Germline V CDR1 and CDR2: SGHAT, FQDESV (reference sequence). CDR3 size: 14 residues. For the CDR3, the DNA is TGTGCCAGCAGCTTAGCGAGGGCGGAGGAGACCCAGTACTTC. The encoded protein is CASSLARAEETQYF. Full variable domain (remainder filled in from reference TRBV11-1 and TRBJ2-5): EAEVAQSPRYKITEKSQAVAFWCDPISGHATLYWYRQILGQGPELLVQFQDESVVDDSQLPKDRFSAERLKGVDSTLKIQPAELGDSAMYLCASSLARAEETQYFGPGTRLLVL.

The gene calls are TRBV5-6 and TRBJ2-5; no firm D call. V lost 0 bases, J lost 9 bases, and 12 bases lay in between. The CDR3 sequence is 13 residues long. Germline lookup yields CDR1 SGHDT and CDR2 YYEEEE. The CDR3 loop is CASSLDSAGAQYF. In DNA, the CDR3 is TGTGCCAGCAGCTTGGACTCCGCAGGAGCCCAGTACTTC.

This chain connects TRBV6-1 to TRBJ2-5, with D unclear. Germline V lookup: CDR1 MNHNS, CDR2 SASEGT. The CDR3 is 14 amino acids. With 4 bases removed from V and 0 bases from J, the gap between germline ends came to 9 bases. The CDR3 spells CASSVRLHQETQYF. CDR3 DNA: TGTGCCAGCAGTGTTAGGCTACACCAAGAGACCCAGTACTTC.

The chain combines TRBV15 with TRBJ2-1, with D tentatively TRBD2 (6 bases). This CDR3 has 16 residues. Germline loops: CDR1 LNHNV, CDR2 YYDKDF (reference sequence). With 1 base removed from V and 0 bases from J, the gap between germline ends came to 10 bases. The CDR3 loop reads CATSRGPGSSYNEQFF. The CDR3 DNA is TGTGCCACCAGCAGAGGGCCCGGGAGCTCCTACAATGAGCAGTTCTTC.

Comment on this clone: Other DNA sequences of this sample code for an identical CDR3. The V and J genes are TRBV5-1 and TRBJ1-5; D is ambiguous. Deletions cut 0 bases from V and 4 bases from J, with 5 bases between. The CDR3 length is 13 residues. CDR1 SGHRS and CDR2 YFSETQ come from the germline V gene. CDR3: CASSLGANQPQHF. The CDR3 DNA sequence: TGCGCCAGCAGCTTGGGGGCAAATCAGCCCCAGCATTTT.